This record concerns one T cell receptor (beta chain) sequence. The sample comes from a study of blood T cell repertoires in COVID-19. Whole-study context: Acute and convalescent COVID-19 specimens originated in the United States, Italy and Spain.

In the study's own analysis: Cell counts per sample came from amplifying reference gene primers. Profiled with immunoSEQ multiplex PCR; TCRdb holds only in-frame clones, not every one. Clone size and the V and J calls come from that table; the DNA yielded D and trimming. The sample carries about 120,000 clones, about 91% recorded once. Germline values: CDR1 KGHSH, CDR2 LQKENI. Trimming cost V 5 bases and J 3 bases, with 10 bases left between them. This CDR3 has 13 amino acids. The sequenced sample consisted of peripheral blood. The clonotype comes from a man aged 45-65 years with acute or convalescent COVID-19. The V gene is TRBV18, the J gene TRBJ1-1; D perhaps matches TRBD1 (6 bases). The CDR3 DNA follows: TGTGCCAGCTCATCCACAGGGTACACTGAAGCTTTCTTT. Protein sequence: CASSSTGYTEAFF.